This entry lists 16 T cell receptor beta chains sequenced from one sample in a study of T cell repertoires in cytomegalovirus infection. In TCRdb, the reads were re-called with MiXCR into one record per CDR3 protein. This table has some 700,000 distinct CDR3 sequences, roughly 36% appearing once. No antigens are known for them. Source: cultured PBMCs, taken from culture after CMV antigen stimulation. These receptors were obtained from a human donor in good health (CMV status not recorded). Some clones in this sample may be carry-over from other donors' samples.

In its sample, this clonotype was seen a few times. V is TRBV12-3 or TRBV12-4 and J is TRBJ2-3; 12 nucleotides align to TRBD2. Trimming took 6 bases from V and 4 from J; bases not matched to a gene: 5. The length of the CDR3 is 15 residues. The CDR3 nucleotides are TGTGCCAGCAGCTCGACTAGCGGGAGTGCAGATACGCAGTATTTT. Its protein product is CASSSTSGSADTQYF.

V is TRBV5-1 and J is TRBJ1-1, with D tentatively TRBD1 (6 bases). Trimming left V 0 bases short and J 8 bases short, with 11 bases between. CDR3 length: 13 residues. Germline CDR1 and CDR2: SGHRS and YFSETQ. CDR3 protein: CASSLDGQREAFF. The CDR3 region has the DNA TGCGCCAGCAGCTTGGATGGACAGAGAGAAGCTTTCTTT.

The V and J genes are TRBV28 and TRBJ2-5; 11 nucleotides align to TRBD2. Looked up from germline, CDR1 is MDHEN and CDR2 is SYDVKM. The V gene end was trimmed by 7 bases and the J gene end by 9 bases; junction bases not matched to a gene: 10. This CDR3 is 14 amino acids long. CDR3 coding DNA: TGTGCCAGCATCGTAGCGGGGGGGCCGGGGGCCCAGTACTTC. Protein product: CASIVAGGPGAQYF.

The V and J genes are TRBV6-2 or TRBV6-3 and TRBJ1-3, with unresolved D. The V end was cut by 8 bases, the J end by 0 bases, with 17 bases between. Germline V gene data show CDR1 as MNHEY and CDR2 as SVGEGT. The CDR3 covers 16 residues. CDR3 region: CASEDLSPLSGNTIYF. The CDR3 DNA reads TGTGCCAGCGAGGATTTGAGTCCTCTCTCTGGAAACACCATATATTTT.

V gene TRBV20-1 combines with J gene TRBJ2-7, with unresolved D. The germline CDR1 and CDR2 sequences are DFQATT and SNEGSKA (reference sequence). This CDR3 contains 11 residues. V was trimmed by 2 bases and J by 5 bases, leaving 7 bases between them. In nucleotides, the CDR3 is TGCAGTGCTAGAATTGTCCACGAGCAGTACTTC. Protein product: CSARIVHEQYF.

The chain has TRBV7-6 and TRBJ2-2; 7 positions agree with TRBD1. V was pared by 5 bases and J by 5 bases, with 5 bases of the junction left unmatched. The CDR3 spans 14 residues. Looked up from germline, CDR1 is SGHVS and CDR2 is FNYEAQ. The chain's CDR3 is CASSPGTATGELFF. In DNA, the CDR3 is TGTGCCAGCAGCCCCGGGACAGCGACCGGGGAGCTGTTTTTT.

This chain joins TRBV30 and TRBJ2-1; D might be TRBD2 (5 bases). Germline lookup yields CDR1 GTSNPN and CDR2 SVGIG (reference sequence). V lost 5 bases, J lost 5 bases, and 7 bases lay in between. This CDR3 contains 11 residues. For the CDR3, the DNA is TGTGCCTGGTCGAGGGACAATGAGCAGTTCTTC. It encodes CAWSRDNEQFF.

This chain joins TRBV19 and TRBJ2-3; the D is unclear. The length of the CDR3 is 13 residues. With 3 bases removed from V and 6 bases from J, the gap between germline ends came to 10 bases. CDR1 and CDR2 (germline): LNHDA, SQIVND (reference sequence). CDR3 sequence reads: CASSIQEGDTQYF. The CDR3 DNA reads TGTGCCAGTAGTATTCAAGAAGGGGATACGCAGTATTTT.

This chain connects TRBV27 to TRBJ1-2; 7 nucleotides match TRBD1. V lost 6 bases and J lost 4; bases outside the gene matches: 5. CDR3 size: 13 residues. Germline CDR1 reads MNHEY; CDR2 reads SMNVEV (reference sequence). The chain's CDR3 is CASSLDRFYGYTF. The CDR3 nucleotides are TGTGCCAGCAGCCTGGACAGGTTCTATGGCTACACCTTC.

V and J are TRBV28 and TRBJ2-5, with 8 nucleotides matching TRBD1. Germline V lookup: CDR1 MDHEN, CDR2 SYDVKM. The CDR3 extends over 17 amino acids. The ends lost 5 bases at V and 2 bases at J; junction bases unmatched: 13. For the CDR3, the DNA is TGTGCCAGCAGTGACTCAGGGGGCGCCGGCCTACAAGAGACCCAGTACTTC. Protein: CASSDSGGAGLQETQYF.

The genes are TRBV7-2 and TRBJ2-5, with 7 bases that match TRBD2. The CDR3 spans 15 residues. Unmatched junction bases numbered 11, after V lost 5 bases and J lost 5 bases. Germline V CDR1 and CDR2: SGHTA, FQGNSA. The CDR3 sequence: CASSRGTRGWETQYF. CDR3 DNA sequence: TGTGCCAGCAGCCGGGGGACGCGGGGGTGGGAGACCCAGTACTTC. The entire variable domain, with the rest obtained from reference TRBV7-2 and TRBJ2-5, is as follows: GAGVSQSPSNKVTEKGKDVELRCDPISGHTALYWYRQSLGQGLEFLIYFQGNSAPDKSGLPSDRFSAERTGGSVSTLTIQRTQQEDSAVYLCASSRGTRGWETQYFGPGTRLLVL.

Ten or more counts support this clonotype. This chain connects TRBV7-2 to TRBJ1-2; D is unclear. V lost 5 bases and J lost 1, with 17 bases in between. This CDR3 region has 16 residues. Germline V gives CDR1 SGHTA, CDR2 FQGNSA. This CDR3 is CASSPPSRGFNYGYTF. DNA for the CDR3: TGTGCCAGCAGCCCTCCCTCGCGGGGTTTTAACTATGGCTACACCTTC.

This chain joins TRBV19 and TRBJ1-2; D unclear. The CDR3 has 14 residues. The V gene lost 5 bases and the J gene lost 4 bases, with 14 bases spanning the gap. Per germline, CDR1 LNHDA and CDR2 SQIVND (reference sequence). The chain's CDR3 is CASSFAGEGYGYTF. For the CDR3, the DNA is TGTGCCAGTAGTTTCGCCGGGGAGGGCTATGGCTACACCTTC.

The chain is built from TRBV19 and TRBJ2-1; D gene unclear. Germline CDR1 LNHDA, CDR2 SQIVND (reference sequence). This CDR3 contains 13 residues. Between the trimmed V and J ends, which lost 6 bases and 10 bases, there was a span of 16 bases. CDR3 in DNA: TGTGCCAGTAGCGATAGCTTCCTGCGGGAGCAGTTCTTC. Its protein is CASSDSFLREQFF.

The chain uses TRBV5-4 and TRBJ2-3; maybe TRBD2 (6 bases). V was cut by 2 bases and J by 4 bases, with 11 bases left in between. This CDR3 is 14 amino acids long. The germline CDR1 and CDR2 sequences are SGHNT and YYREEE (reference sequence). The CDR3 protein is CASSFAGRSDTQYF. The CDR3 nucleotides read TGTGCCAGCAGCTTTGCGGGGAGGTCAGATACGCAGTATTTT.

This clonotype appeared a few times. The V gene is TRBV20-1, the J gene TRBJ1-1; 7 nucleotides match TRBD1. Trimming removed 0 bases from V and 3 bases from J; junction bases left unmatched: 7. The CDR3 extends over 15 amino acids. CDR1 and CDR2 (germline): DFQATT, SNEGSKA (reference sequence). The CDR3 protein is CSARDKGTAYTEAFF. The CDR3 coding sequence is TGCAGTGCTAGAGATAAGGGGACAGCTTACACTGAAGCTTTCTTT.